This T cell receptor beta chain was retrieved from a study of CD8 T cells in Susac syndrome. Reverse transcription used about 0.5 to 1 ug RNA and random hexamers. The TCR beta CDR3 was amplified by immunoSEQ multiplex PCR across 54 Vbeta, 13 Jbeta. Each CDR3 protein gets one entry after TCRdb re-called the immunoSEQ multiplex PCR reads with MiXCR. Of approximately 160,000 distinct CDR3 sequences detected, approximately 93% appear once; the ten largest clones hold over 0.08%. Sequencing of TCR beta covered CD8+ and CD4+ T cells obtained from blood. V lost 3 bases to trimming and J lost 0 bases; unmatched junction nucleotides: 2. Per the germline V gene, CDR1 is KGHSH and CDR2 is LQKENI. The CDR3 is made up of 15 amino acids.

The origin of this receptor is a human donor with multiple sclerosis. V and J are TRBV18 and TRBJ2-3, with TRBD1 matching 8 bases. Source material: CD4+ T cells from PBMCs. The CDR3 sequence: CASSPRTGSTDTQYF. CDR3 DNA sequence: TGTGCCAGCTCACCTCGGACAGGGAGCACAGATACGCAGTATTTT.